This TCR beta chain emerged from a study of cytomegalovirus exposure and HLA in healthy donors. Broader study findings: The only immune exposure information that was available was CMV serostatus. Per a prior analysis, the majority of TCR beta V segments were productive roughly 87% or roughly 30% of the time. In a later analysis, common viral pathogens appeared linked to several of the most significant clusters. Listed as cytomegalovirus-associated were more than 150 TCR beta chains.

Vbeta (60) and Jbeta (13) primers were used in the PCR. TCRdb's table, derived via immunoSEQ multiplex PCR, lists solely in-frame clones and lacks some. Among about 120,000 clones listed, roughly 71% were seen once. Concerning this clone: Its antigen is undetermined.

The receptor was isolated from a middle-aged woman in good health and CMV-seropositive. The sequenced sample was PBMCs.

The CDR3: CASSPRDRVYGYTF. CDR3 in DNA: TGCGCCAGCAGCCCCCGGGACAGAGTCTATGGCTACACCTTC. This chain joins TRBV4-1 and TRBJ1-2, with 7 positions matching TRBD1. Per germline, CDR1 MGHRA and CDR2 YSYEKL. Trimming took 4 bases from V and 4 from J; bases not matched to a gene: 6. The CDR3 consists of 14 residues.